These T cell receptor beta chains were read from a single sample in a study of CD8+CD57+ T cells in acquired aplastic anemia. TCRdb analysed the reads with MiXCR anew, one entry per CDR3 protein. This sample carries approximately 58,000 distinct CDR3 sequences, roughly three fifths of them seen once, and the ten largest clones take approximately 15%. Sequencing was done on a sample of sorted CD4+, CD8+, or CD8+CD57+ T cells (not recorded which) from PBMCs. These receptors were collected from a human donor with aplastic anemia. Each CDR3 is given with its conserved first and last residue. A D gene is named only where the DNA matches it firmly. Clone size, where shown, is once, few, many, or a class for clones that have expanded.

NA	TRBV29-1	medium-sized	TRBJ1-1	TGCAGCGTTAAGGAGAACACTGAAGCTTTCTTT	CSVKENTEAFF
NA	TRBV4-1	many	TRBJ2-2	TGCGCCAGCAGCCTGGTTGGACAGATCACCGGGGAGCTGTTTTTT	CASSLVGQITGELFF
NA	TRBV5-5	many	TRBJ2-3	TGTGCCAGCAGCTTGGGAGTTCCTACGCAGTATTTT	CASSLGVPTQYF
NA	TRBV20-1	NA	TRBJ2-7	TGCAGTGCTAGTATGACCGGGACGGGAGAGCAGTACTTC	CSASMTGTGEQYF
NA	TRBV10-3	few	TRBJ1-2	TGTGCCATCAGTGAACAGGGAAACTATGGCTACACCTTC	CAISEQGNYGYTF
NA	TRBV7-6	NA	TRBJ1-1	TGTGCCAGCAGCCAAGGGATAGGGGGGTTGAACACTGAAGCTTTCTTT	CASSQGIGGLNTEAFF
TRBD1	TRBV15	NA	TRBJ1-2	TGTGCCACCAGCAGCGGGACAGGGGGACTAGACGGCTACACCTTC	CATSSGTGGLDGYTF
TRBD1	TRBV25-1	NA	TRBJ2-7	TGTGCCAGCAGAAGACAGGGGGCCCTCTACGAGCAGTACTTC	CASRRQGALYEQYF
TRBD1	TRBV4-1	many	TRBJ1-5	TGCGCCAGCAGTCTTATGGACAGGGCCAATCAGCCCCAGCATTTT	CASSLMDRANQPQHF
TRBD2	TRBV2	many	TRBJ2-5	TGTGCCAGCAGTGGGAGCGGGGGGCCGGAGACCCAGTACTTC	CASSGSGGPETQYF
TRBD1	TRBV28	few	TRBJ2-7	TGTGCCAGCAGGGGACAGGGGGCTTACGAGCAGTACTTC	CASRGQGAYEQYF
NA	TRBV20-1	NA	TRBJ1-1	TGCAGTGCCGTGGGGACTGAAGCTTTCTTT	CSAVGTEAFF
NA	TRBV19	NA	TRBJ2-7	TGTGCCAGTAGTCAGACGGAGACCTACGAGCAGTACTTC	CASSQTETYEQYF
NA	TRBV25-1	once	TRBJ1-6	TGTGCCAGCAGTAAAAGTCAGGGGCCGAATTCACCCCTCCACTTT	CASSKSQGPNSPLHF
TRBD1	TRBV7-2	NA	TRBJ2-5	TGTGCCAGCAGCTCGGGACAGGGTGGGACCCAGTACTTC	CASSSGQGGTQYF
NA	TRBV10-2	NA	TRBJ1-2	TGTGCCAGCAGTGCCGGGGGGCAGACCGACTATGGCTACACCTTC	CASSAGGQTDYGYTF
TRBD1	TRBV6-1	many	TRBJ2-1	TGTGCCAGCAGTGAATGGACAGGGATGGGATACAATGAGCAGTCCTTC	CASSEWTGMGYNEQSF
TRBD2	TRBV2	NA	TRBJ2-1	TGTGCCAGCAGTGAAGCGCCGGGACTAAAGCAGTTCTTC	CASSEAPGLKQFF
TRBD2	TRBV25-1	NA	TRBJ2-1	TGTGCCAGCAGTGATGGGACTAGCGCCAACAATGAGCAGTTCTTC	CASSDGTSANNEQFF
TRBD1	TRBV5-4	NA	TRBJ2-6	TGTGCCAGCAGCTTTAGGGACAGGGTCTTCTCTGGGGCCAACGTCCTGACTTTC	CASSFRDRVFSGANVLTF
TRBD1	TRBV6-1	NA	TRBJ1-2	TGTGCCACCAGGGACAGCAGTTTCTATGGCTACACCTTC	CATRDSSFYGYTF
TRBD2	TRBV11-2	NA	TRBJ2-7	TGTGCCAGCAGCTTAGAGGCTAGCGGGATCTACGAGCAGTACTTC	CASSLEASGIYEQYF
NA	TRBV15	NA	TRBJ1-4	TGTGCCACAAAACAGGCAGCTAATGAAAAACTGTTTTTT	CATKQAANEKLFF
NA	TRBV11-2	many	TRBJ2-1	TGTGCCAGCAGCCACGGACTTCCTGAGCAGTTCTTC	CASSHGLPEQFF
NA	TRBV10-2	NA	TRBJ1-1	TGCGCCAGCAGTGGTGGACAGAGAACGAACACTGAAGCTTTCTTT	CASSGGQRTNTEAFF
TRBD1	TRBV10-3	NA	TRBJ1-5	TGTGCGACGACGCGAGGGACAGCAGACAATCAGCCCCAGCATTTT	CATTRGTADNQPQHF
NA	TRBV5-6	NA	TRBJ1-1	TGTGCCAGCGGCGAGGGACGCGGCGACGAAGCTTTCTTT	CASGEGRGDEAFF
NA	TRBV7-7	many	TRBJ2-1	TGTGCCAGCAGCGCGACATTAGGCGATGAGCAGTTCTTC	CASSATLGDEQFF
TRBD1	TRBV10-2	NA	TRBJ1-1	TGCGCCAGCAGGGATACAGGGGGATCGAACACTGAAGCTTTCTTT	CASRDTGGSNTEAFF
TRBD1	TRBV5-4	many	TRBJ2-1	TGTGCCAGCAGCTTGGGGACAGGGTACTACAATGAGCAGTTCTTC	CASSLGTGYYNEQFF
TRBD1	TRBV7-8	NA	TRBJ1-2	TGTGCCAGCAGCACGGGACAGTCCTATGGCTACACCTTC	CASSTGQSYGYTF
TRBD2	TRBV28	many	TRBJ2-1	TGTGCCAGCAGTCCTACTAGCGGGCCCAATGAGCAGTTCTTC	CASSPTSGPNEQFF
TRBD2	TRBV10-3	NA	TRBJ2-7	TGTGCCAGTAGTATAGACGGGAGGGCGACCGAGCAGTACTTC	CASSIDGRATEQYF
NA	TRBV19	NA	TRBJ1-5	TGTGCCAGTAGTGAAAAGCTTACTACTCAGCCCCAGCATTTT	CASSEKLTTQPQHF
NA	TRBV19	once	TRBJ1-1	TGTGCCAGTATGGCGGGGTACGCTGAAGCTTTCTTT	CASMAGYAEAFF
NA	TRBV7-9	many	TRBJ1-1	TGTGCCAGCTATATGAGTCAGGTGGACACTGAAGCTTTCTTT	CASYMSQVDTEAFF
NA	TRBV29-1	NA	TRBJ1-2	TGCAGCGTTGCTAACAACCTTAAGGGTGGTTCTGGCTACACCTTC	CSVANNLKGGSGYTF
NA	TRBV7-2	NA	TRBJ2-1	TGTGCCAGCAGCTTACTCTCCTCCACTGAGCAGTTCTTC	CASSLLSSTEQFF
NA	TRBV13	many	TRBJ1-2	TGTGCCAGCAGCATATCGGGTGGCTACACCTTC	CASSISGGYTF
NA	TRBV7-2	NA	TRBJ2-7	TGTGCCAGCAGCCGGTGGGTCCGGGACGAGCAGTACTTC	CASSRWVRDEQYF
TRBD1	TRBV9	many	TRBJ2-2	TGTGCCAGCAGCGTAGGGGGGACAGGGGGGATCCGGGAGCTGTTTTTT	CASSVGGTGGIRELFF
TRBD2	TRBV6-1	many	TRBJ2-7	TGTGCCAGCAGTGGGGGACTACGCGGCTACGAGCAGTACTTC	CASSGGLRGYEQYF
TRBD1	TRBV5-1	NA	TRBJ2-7	TGCGCCAGCAGGCTTACCGGGACAGGGGCCCTTGCCTACGAGCAGTACTTC	CASRLTGTGALAYEQYF
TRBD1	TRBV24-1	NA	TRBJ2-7	TGTGCCACCAGTGATTCACAGGGGGCTGGGGACGAGCAGTACTTC	CATSDSQGAGDEQYF